The 20 T cell receptor beta chains listed next were all sequenced from one sample in a study of CD8 T cells in ankylosing spondylitis. TCRdb re-analysed the 5' RACE reads in MiXCR, keeping a single row per CDR3 protein. The sample contains roughly 42,000 distinct CDR3 sequences, roughly 2.5% of which appear only once. The material sequenced was blood, either unsorted or a sorted T cell fraction (not recorded which). These receptors all stem from a male donor with ankylosing spondylitis or in good health (not recorded which).

This clonotype occurred many times. The chain is built from TRBV9 and TRBJ2-3; 9 bases are a match to TRBD1. The trim removed 4 bases at V and 5 bases at J, leaving 11 bases unmatched. This CDR3 is 16 amino acids long. From germline, CDR1 is SGDLS and CDR2 YYNGEE. CDR3 DNA: TGTGCCAGCAGCACAAGGGGACAGGGCTTTGGAGATACGCAGTATTTT. This encodes CASSTRGQGFGDTQYF.

This clonotype was observed many times. The chain is built from TRBV9 and TRBJ2-2, with 14 bases that match TRBD2. The ends lost 4 bases at V and 6 bases at J; junction bases unmatched: 5. CDR1 is SGDLS, CDR2 YYNGEE, per germline. There are 16 residues in the CDR3. The CDR3 coding sequence is TGTGCCAGCAGCTTGGGACTAGCGGGAGTCTCCGGGGAGCTGTTTTTT. It yields the protein CASSLGLAGVSGELFF.

This clonotype was found many times. The chain couples TRBV9 to TRBJ1-2; TRBD1 agrees at 12 bases. The V segment lost 3 bases and the J segment 7 bases; nucleotides outside the gene matches: 10. CDR1 is SGDLS, CDR2 YYNGEE, per germline. The CDR3 loop spans 16 amino acids. CDR3: CASSGPGTGGFVGYTF. The CDR3 nucleotides read TGTGCCAGCAGCGGGCCTGGGACAGGGGGCTTTGTTGGCTACACCTTC.

This clonotype was seen ten or more times. This chain joins TRBV9 and TRBJ1-4, with D tentatively TRBD1 (6 bases). V was trimmed by 3 bases and J by 8 bases, leaving 11 bases between them. There are 13 residues in the CDR3. CDR1 is SGDLS and CDR2 is YYNGEE in the germline V gene. The CDR3 reads CASSEGEREKLFF. DNA of the CDR3: TGTGCCAGCAGCGAGGGGGAGCGAGAAAAACTGTTTTTT.

The V gene is TRBV9, the J gene TRBJ2-3; D perhaps matches TRBD2 (5 bases). V was cut by 0 bases and J by 0 bases, with 11 bases left in between. CDR1 and CDR2 (germline): SGDLS, YYNGEE. The CDR3 runs to 16 residues. The CDR3 DNA reads TGTGCCAGCAGCGTAGGAGCGGATCATAGCACAGATACGCAGTATTTT. Protein product: CASSVGADHSTDTQYF.

Ten or more counts support this clonotype. This chain connects TRBV9 to TRBJ2-7, with TRBD2 identical over 12 bases. Germline V gene sequence: CDR1 SGDLS, CDR2 YYNGEE. Trimming took 4 bases from V and 3 from J; bases not matched to a gene: 5. The CDR3 contains 15 residues. The CDR3 loop is CASSIGTSGYYEQYF. In DNA, the CDR3 is TGTGCCAGCAGCATTGGGACTAGCGGGTACTACGAGCAGTACTTC.

This clonotype was observed at least ten times. The chain uses TRBV9 and TRBJ2-2; 9 positions match TRBD2. CDR3 length equals 15 residues. CDR1 is SGDLS and CDR2 is YYNGEE in the germline V gene. After removal of 4 bases from V and 3 bases from J, the junction contained 4 bases not matched to a gene. CDR3: CASSISGRDTGELFF. The CDR3 nucleotides are TGTGCCAGCAGCATTAGCGGGAGAGACACCGGGGAGCTGTTTTTT.

At least ten counts were recorded for this clonotype. The chain links TRBV9 to TRBJ1-1, with D perhaps TRBD1 (5 bases). Germline CDR1 is SGDLS and CDR2 is YYNGEE. The CDR3 is made up of 13 amino acids. The V end was cut by 3 bases, the J end by 2 bases, with 8 bases between. The CDR3 sequence: CASSEQVNTEAFF. CDR3 DNA: TGTGCCAGCAGCGAACAGGTTAACACTGAAGCTTTCTTT.

The sample holds many counts of this clonotype. V is TRBV9 and J is TRBJ1-6, with D possibly matching TRBD1 (6 bases). The V and J ends lost 0 bases and 0 bases respectively, with 7 bases between them. The CDR3 length is 16 residues. CDR1 and CDR2 from the germline V gene are SGDLS and YYNGEE. As DNA, the CDR3 is TGTGCCAGCAGCGTAGGACAGGTCTCCTATAATTCACCCCTCCACTTT. Translating it yields CASSVGQVSYNSPLHF.

Many counts were recorded for this clonotype. The chain combines TRBV9 with TRBJ2-1; D may be TRBD2 (6 bases). CDR1 and CDR2 (germline): SGDLS, YYNGEE. The CDR3 is made up of 16 amino acids. V lost 3 bases to trimming and J lost 4 bases, with 17 bases between them. The CDR3 DNA sequence: TGTGCCAGCAGCGCCCGGACCGGGAGAGGTTACAATGAGCAGTTCTTC. Encoded protein: CASSARTGRGYNEQFF. The full variable domain, in which reference TRBV9 and TRBJ2-1 provide the parts outside the CDR3, is DSGVTQTPKHLITATGQRVTLRCSPRSGDLSVYWYQQSLDQGLQFLIQYYNGEERAKGNILERFSAQQFPDLHSELNLSSLELGDSALYFCASSARTGRGYNEQFFGPGTRLTVL.

In this sample, this clonotype turned up many times. J is TRBJ2-5 and V is TRBV9; unclear D gene. The CDR3 loop spans 12 amino acids. V lost 2 bases and J 5 bases, leaving 7 bases between the germline ends. Germline CDR1 is SGDLS and CDR2 is YYNGEE. The CDR3 bases are TGTGCCAGCAGCGTCCTTGGGGAGACCCAGTACTTC. Translating it yields CASSVLGETQYF.

The sample holds many counts of this clonotype. The rearrangement links TRBV9 to TRBJ2-5; TRBD2 matches at 13 bases. J lost 4 bases, V lost 4 bases, and 10 bases had no gene match. This CDR3 has 17 residues. Looked up from germline, CDR1 is SGDLS and CDR2 is YYNGEE. CDR3 amino acids: CASSPQGLAGRGETQYF. DNA of the CDR3: TGTGCCAGCAGCCCACAGGGACTAGCGGGACGTGGAGAGACCCAGTACTTC.

The table lists this clonotype with many counts. V is TRBV9 and J is TRBJ2-3; D possibly uses TRBD1 or TRBD2 (5 bases each). V was trimmed by 3 bases and J by 10 bases, leaving 15 bases between them. Germline CDR1 is SGDLS and CDR2 is YYNGEE. The CDR3 is 13 residues long. CDR3 amino acids: CASSGGNRMPQYF. CDR3 bases: TGTGCCAGCAGCGGGGGGAATCGAATGCCGCAGTATTTT.

This clonotype was observed at least ten times. The chain couples TRBV9 to TRBJ1-1, with 8 bases fitting TRBD1. CDR3 length: 17 residues. Losses at the gene ends were 4 bases for V and 2 bases for J; bases not matched to a gene: 13. The germline gives CDR1 SGDLS, CDR2 YYNGEE. The CDR3 DNA reads TGTGCCAGCAGCCCCCACTCCGGGACAGGAGGTAACACTGAAGCTTTCTTT. Translation: CASSPHSGTGGNTEAFF.

The table lists this clonotype with many counts. The J gene is TRBJ2-2, the V gene TRBV9; D possibly uses TRBD1 or TRBD2 (5 bases each). There are 16 residues in the CDR3. V lost 0 bases and J 2 bases, leaving 11 bases between the germline ends. The germline gives CDR1 SGDLS, CDR2 YYNGEE. DNA for the CDR3: TGTGCCAGCAGCGTAGTGTGGGGGATAAACACCGGGGAGCTGTTTTTT. Translating it yields CASSVVWGINTGELFF.

At least ten counts were recorded for this clonotype. The chain's CDR3 is CASSATGDGYTF. The CDR3 DNA is TGTGCCAGCAGCGCCACAGGTGATGGCTACACCTTC. This chain connects TRBV9 to TRBJ1-2; a weak D match, TRBD1 (5 bases). The germline V gene encodes CDR1 SGDLS and CDR2 YYNGEE. The CDR3 spans 12 residues. V lost 3 bases and J lost 6, with 9 bases in between.

This clonotype occurred many times. J is TRBJ1-5 and V is TRBV9, with D possibly matching TRBD1 (5 bases). V lost 3 bases, J lost 2 bases, and 12 bases lay in between. The CDR3 totals 15 residues. Germline lookup yields CDR1 SGDLS and CDR2 YYNGEE. Here the CDR3 reads CASSAHGGGNQPQHF. CDR3 sequence (DNA): TGTGCCAGCAGCGCCCATGGGGGGGGCAATCAGCCCCAGCATTTT. The variable domain in full, with the rest retrieved from reference TRBV9 and TRBJ1-5, is DSGVTQTPKHLITATGQRVTLRCSPRSGDLSVYWYQQSLDQGLQFLIQYYNGEERAKGNILERFSAQQFPDLHSELNLSSLELGDSALYFCASSAHGGGNQPQHFGDGTRLSIL.

This clonotype was seen more than once but under ten times. The chain couples TRBV9 to TRBJ1-6; possible D gene TRBD1, 5 bases. Trimming left V 0 bases short and J 7 bases short, with 20 bases between. The CDR3 is 18 residues long. The germline gives CDR1 SGDLS, CDR2 YYNGEE. As DNA, the CDR3 is TGTGCCAGCAGCGTAGATGCGGACCCTAAAGGGGTAAATTCACCCCTCCACTTT. It is translated as CASSVDADPKGVNSPLHF.

This clonotype was seen many times. The chain carries TRBV9 and TRBJ2-1; D gene uncertain. The CDR3 length is 16 residues. Germline lookup yields CDR1 SGDLS and CDR2 YYNGEE. V dropped 4 bases and J dropped 4 bases, with 18 bases sitting between them. The CDR3 bases are TGTGCCAGCAGCCCAGACATGGACGACTTTTACAATGAGCAGTTCTTC. It codes for CASSPDMDDFYNEQFF.

This clonotype is labeled medium-sized. CDR3 loop: CASSEGTSGFNEQFF. The CDR3 DNA follows: TGTGCCAGCAGCGAGGGGACTAGCGGGTTCAATGAGCAGTTCTTC. The chain recombines TRBV9 with TRBJ2-1; 12 bases align to TRBD2. The junction had 4 bases not matched to a gene; V was cut back by 3 bases and J by 6 bases. The germline CDR1 and CDR2 sequences are SGDLS and YYNGEE. CDR3 length: 15 amino acids. The whole variable domain, filled in from reference TRBV9 and TRBJ2-1, reads DSGVTQTPKHLITATGQRVTLRCSPRSGDLSVYWYQQSLDQGLQFLIQYYNGEERAKGNILERFSAQQFPDLHSELNLSSLELGDSALYFCASSEGTSGFNEQFFGPGTRLTVL.